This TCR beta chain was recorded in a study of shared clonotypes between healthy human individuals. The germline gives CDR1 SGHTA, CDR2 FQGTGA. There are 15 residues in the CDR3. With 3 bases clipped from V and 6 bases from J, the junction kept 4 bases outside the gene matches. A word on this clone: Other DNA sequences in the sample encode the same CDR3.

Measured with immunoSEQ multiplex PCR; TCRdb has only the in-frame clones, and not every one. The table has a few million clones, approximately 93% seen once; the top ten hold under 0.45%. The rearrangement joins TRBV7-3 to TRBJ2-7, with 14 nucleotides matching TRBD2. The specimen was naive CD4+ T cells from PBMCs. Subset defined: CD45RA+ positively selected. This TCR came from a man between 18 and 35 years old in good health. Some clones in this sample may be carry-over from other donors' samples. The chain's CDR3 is CASSLGLAGVGEQYF. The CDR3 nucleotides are TGTGCCAGCAGCTTGGGACTAGCGGGAGTAGGCGAGCAGTACTTC.